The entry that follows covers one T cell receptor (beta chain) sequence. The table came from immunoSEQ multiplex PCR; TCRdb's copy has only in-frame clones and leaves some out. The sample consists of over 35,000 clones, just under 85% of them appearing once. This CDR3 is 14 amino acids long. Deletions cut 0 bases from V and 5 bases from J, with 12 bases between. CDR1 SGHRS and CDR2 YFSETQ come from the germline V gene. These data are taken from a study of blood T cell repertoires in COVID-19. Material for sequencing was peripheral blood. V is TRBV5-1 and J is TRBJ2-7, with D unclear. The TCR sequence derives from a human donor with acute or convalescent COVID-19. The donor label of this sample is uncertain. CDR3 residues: CASSLELFVDEQYF. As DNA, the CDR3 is TGCGCCAGCAGCTTGGAACTGTTCGTGGACGAGCAGTACTTC.